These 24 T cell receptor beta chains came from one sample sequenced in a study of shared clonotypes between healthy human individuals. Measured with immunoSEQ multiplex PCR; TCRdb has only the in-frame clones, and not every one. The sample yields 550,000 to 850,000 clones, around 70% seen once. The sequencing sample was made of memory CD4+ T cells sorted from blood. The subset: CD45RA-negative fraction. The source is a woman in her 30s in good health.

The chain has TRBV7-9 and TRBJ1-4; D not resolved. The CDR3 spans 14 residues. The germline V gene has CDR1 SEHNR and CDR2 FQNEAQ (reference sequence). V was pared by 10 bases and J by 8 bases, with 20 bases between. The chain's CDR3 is CATDGLKRGEKLFF. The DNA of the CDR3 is TGTGCCACCGACGGACTTAAAAGAGGGGAAAAACTGTTTTTT.

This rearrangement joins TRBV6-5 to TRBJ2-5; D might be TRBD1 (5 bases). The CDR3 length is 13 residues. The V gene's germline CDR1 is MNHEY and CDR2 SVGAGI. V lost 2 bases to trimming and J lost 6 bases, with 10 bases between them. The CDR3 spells CASSYQGMKTQYF. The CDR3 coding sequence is TGTGCCAGCAGTTACCAGGGAATGAAGACCCAGTACTTC.

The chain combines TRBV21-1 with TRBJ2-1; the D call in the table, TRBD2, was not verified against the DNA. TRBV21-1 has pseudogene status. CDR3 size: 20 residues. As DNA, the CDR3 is TGTGCCAGCAGCAAATGTGAGGGACAGGGGTCGGCGGGAGGGTGGAATGAGCAGTTCTTC. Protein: CASSKCEGQGSAGGWNEQFF.

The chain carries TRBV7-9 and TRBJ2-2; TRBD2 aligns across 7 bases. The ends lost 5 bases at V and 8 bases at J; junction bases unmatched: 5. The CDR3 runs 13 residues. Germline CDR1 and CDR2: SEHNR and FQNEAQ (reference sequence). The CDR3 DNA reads TGTGCCAGCAGCCGGCGGGGGTTAGGGGAGCTGTTTTTT. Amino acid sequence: CASSRRGLGELFF.

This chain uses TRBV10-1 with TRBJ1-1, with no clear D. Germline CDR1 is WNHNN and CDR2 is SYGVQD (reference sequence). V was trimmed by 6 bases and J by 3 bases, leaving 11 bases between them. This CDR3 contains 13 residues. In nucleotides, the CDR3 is TGCGCCAGCAGCAAAAGACCCGACACTGAAGCTTTCTTT. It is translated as CASSKRPDTEAFF.

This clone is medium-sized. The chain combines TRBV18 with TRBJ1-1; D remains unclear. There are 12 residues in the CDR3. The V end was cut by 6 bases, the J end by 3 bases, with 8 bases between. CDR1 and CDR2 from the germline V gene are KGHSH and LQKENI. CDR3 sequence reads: CASSALYTEAFF. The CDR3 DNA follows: TGTGCCAGCTCTGCCCTGTACACTGAAGCTTTCTTT.

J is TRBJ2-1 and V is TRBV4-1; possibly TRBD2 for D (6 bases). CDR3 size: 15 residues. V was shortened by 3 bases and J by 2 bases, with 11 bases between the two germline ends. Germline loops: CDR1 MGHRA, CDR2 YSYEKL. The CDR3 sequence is CASSQTTSPYNEQFF. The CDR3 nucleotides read TGCGCCAGCAGCCAGACCACTAGCCCCTACAATGAGCAGTTCTTC.

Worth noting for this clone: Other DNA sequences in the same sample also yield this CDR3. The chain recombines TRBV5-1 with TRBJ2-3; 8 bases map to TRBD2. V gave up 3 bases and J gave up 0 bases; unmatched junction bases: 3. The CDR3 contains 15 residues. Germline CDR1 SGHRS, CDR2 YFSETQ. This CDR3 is CASSSAGASTDTQYF. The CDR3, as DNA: TGCGCCAGCAGCTCAGCGGGAGCCAGCACAGATACGCAGTATTTT.

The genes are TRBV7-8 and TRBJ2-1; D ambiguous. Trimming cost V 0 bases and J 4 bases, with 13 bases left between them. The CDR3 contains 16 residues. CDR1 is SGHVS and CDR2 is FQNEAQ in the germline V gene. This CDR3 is CASSLAGLLSYNEQFF. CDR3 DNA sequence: TGTGCCAGCAGCTTAGCTGGGCTCCTTTCATACAATGAGCAGTTCTTC.

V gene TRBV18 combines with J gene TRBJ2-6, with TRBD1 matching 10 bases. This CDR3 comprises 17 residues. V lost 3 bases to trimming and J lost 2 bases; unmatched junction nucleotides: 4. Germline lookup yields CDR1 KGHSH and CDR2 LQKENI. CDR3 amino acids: CASSPGQGGPGANVLTF. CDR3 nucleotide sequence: TGTGCCAGCTCACCTGGACAGGGGGGACCTGGGGCCAACGTCCTGACTTTC.

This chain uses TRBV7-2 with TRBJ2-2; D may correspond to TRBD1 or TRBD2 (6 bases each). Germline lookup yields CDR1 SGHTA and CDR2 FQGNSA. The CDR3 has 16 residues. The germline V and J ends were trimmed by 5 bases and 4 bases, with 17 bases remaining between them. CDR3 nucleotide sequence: TGTGCCAGCAGCCCCGCGGGGCAGGGGTCCACCGGGGAGCTGTTTTTT. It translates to CASSPAGQGSTGELFF.

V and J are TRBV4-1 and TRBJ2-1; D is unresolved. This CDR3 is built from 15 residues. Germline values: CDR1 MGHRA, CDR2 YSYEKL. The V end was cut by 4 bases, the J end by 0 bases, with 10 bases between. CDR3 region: CASSRLGSSYNEQFF. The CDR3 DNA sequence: TGCGCCAGCAGCCGACTGGGAAGCTCCTACAATGAGCAGTTCTTC.

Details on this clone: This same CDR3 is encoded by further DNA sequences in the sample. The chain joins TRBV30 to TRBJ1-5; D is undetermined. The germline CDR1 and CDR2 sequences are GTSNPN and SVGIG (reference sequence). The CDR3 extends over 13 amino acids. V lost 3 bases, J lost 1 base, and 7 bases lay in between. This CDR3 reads CAWSTGSNQPQHF. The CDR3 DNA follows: TGTGCCTGGAGCACGGGGAGCAATCAGCCCCAGCATTTT.

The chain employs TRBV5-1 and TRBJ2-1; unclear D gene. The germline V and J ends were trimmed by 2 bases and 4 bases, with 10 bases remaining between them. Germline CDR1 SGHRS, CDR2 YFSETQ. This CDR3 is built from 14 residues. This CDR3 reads CASSLRPPYNEQFF. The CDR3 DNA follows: TGCGCCAGCAGCTTACGGCCCCCTTACAATGAGCAGTTCTTC.

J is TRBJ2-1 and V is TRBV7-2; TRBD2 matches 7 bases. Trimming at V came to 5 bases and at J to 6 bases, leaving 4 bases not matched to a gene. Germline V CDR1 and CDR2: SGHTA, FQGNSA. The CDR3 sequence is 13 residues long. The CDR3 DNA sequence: TGTGCCAGCAGCGGCGGGAGTCGCAATGAGCAGTTCTTC. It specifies CASSGGSRNEQFF.

Here the CDR3 reads CASSPDGGNNQPQHF. Written as DNA, the CDR3 is TGTGCCAGCTCACCGGACGGGGGAAACAATCAGCCCCAGCATTTT. This chain links TRBV18 with TRBJ1-5; tentative D call: TRBD1 (5 bases). The length of the CDR3 is 15 residues. Germline CDR1 reads KGHSH; CDR2 reads LQKENI. The V gene lost 3 bases and the J gene lost 3 bases, with 12 bases spanning the gap.

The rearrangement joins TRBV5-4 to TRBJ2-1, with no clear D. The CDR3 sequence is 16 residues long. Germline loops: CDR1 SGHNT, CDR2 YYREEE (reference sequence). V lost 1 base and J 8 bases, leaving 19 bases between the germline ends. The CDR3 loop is CASSLSQGPLGYEQFF. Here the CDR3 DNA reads TGTGCCAGCAGCTTGTCGCAAGGACCGCTTGGATATGAGCAGTTCTTC. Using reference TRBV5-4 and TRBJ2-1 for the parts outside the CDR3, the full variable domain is ETGVTQSPTHLIKTRGQQVTLRCSSQSGHNTVSWYQQALGQGPQFIFQYYREEENGRGNFPPRFSGLQFPNYSSELNVNALELDDSALYLCASSLSQGPLGYEQFFGPGTRLTVL.

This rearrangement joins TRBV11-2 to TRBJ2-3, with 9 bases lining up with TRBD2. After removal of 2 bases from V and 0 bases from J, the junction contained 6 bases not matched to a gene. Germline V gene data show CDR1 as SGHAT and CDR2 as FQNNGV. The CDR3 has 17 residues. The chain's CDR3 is CASSLIRTSDSTDTQYF. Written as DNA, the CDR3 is TGTGCCAGCAGCTTAATACGGACTAGCGATAGCACAGATACGCAGTATTTT. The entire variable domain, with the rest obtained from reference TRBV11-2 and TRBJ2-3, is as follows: EAGVAQSPRYKIIEKRQSVAFWCNPISGHATLYWYQQILGQGPKLLIQFQNNGVVDDSQLPKDRFSAERLKGVDSTLKIQPAKLEDSAVYLCASSLIRTSDSTDTQYFGPGTRLTVL.

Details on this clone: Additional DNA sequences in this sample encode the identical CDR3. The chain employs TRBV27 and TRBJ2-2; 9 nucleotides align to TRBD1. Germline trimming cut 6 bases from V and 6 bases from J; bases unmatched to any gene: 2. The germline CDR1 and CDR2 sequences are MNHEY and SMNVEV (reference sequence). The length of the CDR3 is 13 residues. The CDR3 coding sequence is TGTGCCAGCAGACGGACAGGGGCCGGGGAGCTGTTTTTT. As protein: CASRRTGAGELFF.

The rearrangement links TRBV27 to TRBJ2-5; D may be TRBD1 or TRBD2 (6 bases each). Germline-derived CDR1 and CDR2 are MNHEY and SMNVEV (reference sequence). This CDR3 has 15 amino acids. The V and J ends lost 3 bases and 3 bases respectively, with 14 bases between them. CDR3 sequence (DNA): TGTGCCAGCAGTTTGCAACGGGGGCGAGAAGAGACCCAGTACTTC. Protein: CASSLQRGREETQYF.

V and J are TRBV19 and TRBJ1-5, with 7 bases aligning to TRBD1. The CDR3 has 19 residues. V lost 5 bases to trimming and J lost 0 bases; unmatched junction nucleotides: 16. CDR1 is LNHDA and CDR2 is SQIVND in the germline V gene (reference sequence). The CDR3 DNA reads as TGTGCCAGTAGTGATCTCCGGGGGGGACAGAGATATAGCAATCAGCCCCAGCATTTT. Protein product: CASSDLRGGQRYSNQPQHF.

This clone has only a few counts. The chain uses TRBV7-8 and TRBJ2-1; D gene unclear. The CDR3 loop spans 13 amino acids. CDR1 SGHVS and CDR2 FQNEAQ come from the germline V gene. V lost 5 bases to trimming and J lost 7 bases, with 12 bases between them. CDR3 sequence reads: CASSPSVRNEQFF. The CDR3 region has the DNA TGTGCCAGCAGCCCTAGTGTGAGGAATGAGCAGTTCTTC. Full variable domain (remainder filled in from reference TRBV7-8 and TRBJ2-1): GAGVSQSPRYKVAKRGQDVALRCDPISGHVSLFWYQQALGQGPEFLTYFQNEAQLDKSGLPSDRFFAERPEGSVSTLKIQRTQQEDSAVYLCASSPSVRNEQFFGPGTRLTVL.

As DNA, the CDR3 is TGCAGCGGAGGGAGCGGGAGTGTATATGAGCAGTTCTTC. It is translated as CSGGSGSVYEQFF. The chain couples TRBV29-1 to TRBJ2-1; 8 nucleotides agree with TRBD2. Germline trimming cut 7 bases from V and 8 bases from J; bases unmatched to any gene: 10. This CDR3 is built from 13 residues. Germline CDR1 is SQVTM and CDR2 is ANQGSEA.

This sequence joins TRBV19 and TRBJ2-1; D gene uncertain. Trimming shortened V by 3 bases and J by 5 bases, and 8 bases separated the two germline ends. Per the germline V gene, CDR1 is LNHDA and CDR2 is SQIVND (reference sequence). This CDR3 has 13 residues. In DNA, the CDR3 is TGTGCCAGTAGTATCCGGCTAAACAATGAGCAGTTCTTC. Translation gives CASSIRLNNEQFF. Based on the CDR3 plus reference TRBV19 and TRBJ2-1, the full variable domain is DGGITQSPKYLFRKEGQNVTLSCEQNLNHDAMYWYRQDPGQGLRLIYYSQIVNDFQKGDIAEGYSVSREKKESFPLTVTSAQKNPTAFYLCASSIRLNNEQFFGPGTRLTVL.